The present T cell receptor beta chain was sequenced within a study of blood T cell repertoires in COVID-19. Study as a whole: Sites across the United States, Italy and Spain contributed samples from acute and convalescent COVID-19. Sources were T cells, B-cell-depleted T cells, or PBMCs; the material itself was cDNA or gDNA.

How the authors handled the data: Nucleated cell counts were estimated from reference gene primer amplification. TCRdb keeps only in-frame clones here, not all; method: immunoSEQ multiplex PCR. That table furnishes V, J and clone size, whereas the DNA furnished D and trimming. The sample yields more than 85,000 clones, more than 65% seen once. Germline V gene lookup returns CDR1 LNHDA and CDR2 SQIVND (reference sequence). V lost 5 bases and J lost 0, with 4 bases in between. The CDR3 covers 12 residues. Remarks on this clone: Other DNA sequences in this sample translate to the same CDR3.

The sample was peripheral blood. This TCR was recovered from a woman of 80 years or more with active or convalescent COVID-19. The chain uses TRBV19 and TRBJ1-2; D gene ambiguous. The CDR3 loop is CASSPANYGYTF. CDR3 DNA: TGTGCCAGTAGTCCCGCTAACTATGGCTACACCTTC.